A selection of T cell receptor beta chains follows, all from one sample in a study of response to subunit inactivated influenza vaccine. Each CDR3 protein is one row after TCRdb ran MiXCR on the RT-PCR reads. The sample lists about 540,000 distinct CDR3 sequences; under 25% were seen once. In addition, the sample was reused for a study of T cells expressing NK-cell markers.

The sequencing here drew on CD4+ T cells sorted from PBMCs, taken about 12 days after vaccination. These receptors were taken from a man between 50 and 59 years old who received an inactivated influenza vaccine. Both conserved end residues are part of each CDR3. Fields, in order: D gene, clone size, V gene, J gene, CDR3 DNA, CDR3 protein. The D gene is left open where the match is weak. Size tells how often a clone was seen (once, few, many) or the class of an expanded clone, and some rows leave it out.

TRBD1	.	TRBV5-5	TRBJ1-5	TGTGCCAGCAGCCGGACAGGGTTTCAGCCCCAGCATTTT	CASSRTGFQPQHF
TRBD2	.	TRBV15	TRBJ2-1	TGTGCCACCAGCAACCCCGGGAGGGGAGGTTATGAGCAGTTCTTC	CATSNPGRGGYEQFF
.	.	TRBV20-1	TRBJ2-7	TGCAGTGCAAGAGACCCCCGGGGCGAGCAGTACTTC	CSARDPRGEQYF
.	.	TRBV11-2	TRBJ2-5	TGTGCCAGCAGCCGAGGGCCGGGAGAACAAGAGACCCAGTACTTC	CASSRGPGEQETQYF
.	many	TRBV6-1	TRBJ1-4	TGTGCCAGCAGTGCCGGGTCCTCAACTAATGAAAAACTGTTTTTT	CASSAGSSTNEKLFF
.	few	TRBV6-2/TRBV6-3	TRBJ1-1	TGTGCCAGCAGTTACGTGGGCGGCACTGAAGCTTTCTTT	CASSYVGGTEAFF
.	.	TRBV7-2	TRBJ2-5	TGTGCCAGCAGCCCAGGGACAACCGGGGGGAAGACCCAGTACTTC	CASSPGTTGGKTQYF
.	.	TRBV5-1	TRBJ1-2	TGCGCCAGCAGCCCCAGGGCCGACAGGAATGGCTACACCTTC	CASSPRADRNGYTF
.	.	TRBV19	TRBJ1-1	TGTGCCAGTAGTATGGGGGGTTGGAGGACCAACACTGAAGCTTTCTTT	CASSMGGWRTNTEAFF
.	.	TRBV3-1	TRBJ1-1	TGTGCCAGCAGCCGTATACAGGGCGACACTGAAGCTTTCTTT	CASSRIQGDTEAFF
.	.	TRBV7-9	TRBJ1-1	TGTGCCAGCAGCTTGCAGGGGAGGATAGGTGAAGCTTTCTTT	CASSLQGRIGEAFF
.	few	TRBV12-3/TRBV12-4	TRBJ1-1	TGTGCCAGCAGTCCGAGGACGGTCGGATTGAACACTGAAGCTTTCTTT	CASSPRTVGLNTEAFF
TRBD2	few	TRBV7-2	TRBJ2-5	TGTGCCAGCAGCCCATTATGGGGGGGAGAGACCCAGTACTTC	CASSPLWGGETQYF
TRBD1	.	TRBV5-6	TRBJ2-7	TGTGCCAGCAGCTTCTTCGGACAGGGTTTAGGGCAGTACTTC	CASSFFGQGLGQYF
.	few	TRBV5-5	TRBJ2-5	TGTGCCAGCAGCTTGGGTTCGTTCCAGGAAGAGACCCAGTACTTC	CASSLGSFQEETQYF
.	.	TRBV29-1	TRBJ2-7	TGCAGCGTCGGGGAACAGGTGTCCGAGCAGTACTTC	CSVGEQVSEQYF
.	few	TRBV11-2	TRBJ2-3	TGTGCCAGCAGCTTGGGACTTTTTACAGATACGCAGTATTTT	CASSLGLFTDTQYF
.	few	TRBV7-2	TRBJ2-6	TGTGCCAGCAGCTCACGCGCCCGGGGAGCCAACGTCCTGACTTTC	CASSSRARGANVLTF
.	.	TRBV4-1	TRBJ1-3	TGCGCCAGCAGCCAAGATCATACGCGAGTAAACTCTGGAAACACCATATATTTT	CASSQDHTRVNSGNTIYF